This T cell receptor (beta chain) was retrieved from a study of T-cell reconstitution after alpha-beta-depleted transplantation in children. Study-level findings and limits: Several hundred expanded graft clones reportedly were the source of alpha-beta T cells about two months after transplant. It was newly produced T cells that mostly accounted for T-cell counts and diversity one year after transplant. It was surviving recipient T cells and thymic progenitors that gave some patients high TCRbeta diversity at day 60.

A few counts support this clonotype. Its antigen remains unidentified. Unique molecular identifiers featured in how the TCRbeta library was prepared. TCRdb itself ran the PCR reads through MiXCR, one entry per CDR3 protein. Of roughly 570,000 distinct CDR3 sequences listed, about a quarter were seen once; the top ten hold approximately 39%. V trimming: 3 bases; J trimming: 4 bases; junction bases outside the gene matches: 6. Germline CDR1 MNHEY, CDR2 SMNVEV (reference sequence). CDR3 length: 15 residues. The sample here was PBMCs, taken before TCRalphabeta/CD19-depleted stem cell transplant. This sequence was found in a boy under three years old with Wiskott-Aldrich syndrome, due to receive a stem cell transplant. This chain links TRBV27 with TRBJ2-1; 7 nucleotides line up with TRBD2. This CDR3 is CASSLEGAGYNEQFF. The CDR3 nucleotides read TGTGCCAGCAGTTTGGAGGGAGCGGGGTACAATGAGCAGTTCTTC.